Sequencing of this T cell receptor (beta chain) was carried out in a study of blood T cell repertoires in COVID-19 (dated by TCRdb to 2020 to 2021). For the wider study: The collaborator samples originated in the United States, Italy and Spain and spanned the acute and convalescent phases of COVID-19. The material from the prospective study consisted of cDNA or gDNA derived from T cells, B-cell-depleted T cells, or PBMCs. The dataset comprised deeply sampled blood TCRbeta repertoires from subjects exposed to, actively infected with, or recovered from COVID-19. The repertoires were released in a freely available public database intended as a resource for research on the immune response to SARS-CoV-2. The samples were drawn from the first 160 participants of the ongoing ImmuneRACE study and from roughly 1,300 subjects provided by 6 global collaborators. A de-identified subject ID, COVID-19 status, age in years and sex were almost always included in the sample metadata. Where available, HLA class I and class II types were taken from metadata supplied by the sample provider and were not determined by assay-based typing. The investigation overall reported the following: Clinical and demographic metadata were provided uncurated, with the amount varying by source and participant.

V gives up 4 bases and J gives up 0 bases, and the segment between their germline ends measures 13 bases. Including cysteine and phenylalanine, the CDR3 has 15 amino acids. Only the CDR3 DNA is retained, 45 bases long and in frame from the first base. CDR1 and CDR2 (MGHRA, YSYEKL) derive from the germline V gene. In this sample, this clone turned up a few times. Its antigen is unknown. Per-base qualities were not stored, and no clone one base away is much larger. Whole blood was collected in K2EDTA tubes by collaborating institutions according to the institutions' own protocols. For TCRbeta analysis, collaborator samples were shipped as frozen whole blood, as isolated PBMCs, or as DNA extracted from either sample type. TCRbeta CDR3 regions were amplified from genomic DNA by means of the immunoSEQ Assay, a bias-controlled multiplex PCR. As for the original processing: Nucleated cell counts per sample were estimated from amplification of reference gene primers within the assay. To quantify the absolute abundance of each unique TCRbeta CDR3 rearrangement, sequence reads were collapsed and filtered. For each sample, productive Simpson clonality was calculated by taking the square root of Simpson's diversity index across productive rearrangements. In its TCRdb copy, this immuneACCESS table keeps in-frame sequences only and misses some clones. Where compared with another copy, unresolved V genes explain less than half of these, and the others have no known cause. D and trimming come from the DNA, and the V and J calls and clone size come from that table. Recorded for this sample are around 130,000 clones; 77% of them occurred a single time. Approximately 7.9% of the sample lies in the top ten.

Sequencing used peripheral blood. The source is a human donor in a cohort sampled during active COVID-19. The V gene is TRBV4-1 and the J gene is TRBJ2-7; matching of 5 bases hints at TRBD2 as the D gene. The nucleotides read TGCGCCAGCAGCCCCTCCGGGGAGAGCTCCTACGAGCAGTACTTC. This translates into CASSPSGESSYEQYF.